A selection of T cell receptor beta chains follows, all from one sample in a study of control samples from healthy donors and cancer patients. The data were produced by immunoSEQ multiplex PCR, yet TCRdb's version contains in-frame clones alone and is incomplete. The table shows 130,000 or so clones, with just under 90% occurring only once. Sequencing was done on a sample of PBMCs. The receptor source for this set is a man aged 50 to 60 with head and neck cancer. Each CDR3 is given with its conserved first and last residue. D genes are given only for firm matches. The size field is filled for only some rows; it gives once, few, many or a size class.

TRBD2 NA TRBJ2-7 TRBV7-2 CASSLASGSRNEQYF
NA NA TRBJ2-1 TRBV4-1 CASSLTGPNTQEQFF
TRBD1 NA TRBJ1-3 TRBV5-1 CASSLAARTGSSSGNTIYF
NA NA TRBJ1-1 TRBV3-1/TRBV3-2 CASSQSREDSEAFF
NA NA TRBJ1-4 TRBV27 CASSLRASLRGEKLFF
TRBD1 NA TRBJ1-1 TRBV2 CVSRDGTGVLNTEAFF
NA once TRBJ1-2 TRBV6-2/TRBV6-3 CASSYSTSLGPDGYTF
NA NA TRBJ1-5 TRBV7-2 CASSFVDTGNQPQHF
TRBD1 NA TRBJ2-1 TRBV30 CAWSVQGARVEQFF
NA NA TRBJ2-5 TRBV10-1 CASSYDRTGAQYF
TRBD2 once TRBJ2-3 TRBV6-5 CASSLAGGYTDTQYF
TRBD1 NA TRBJ1-4 TRBV7-9 CASSFQRANLQGFDEKLFF
NA NA TRBJ2-1 TRBV5-1 CASSLAMGVNNEQFF
TRBD2 NA TRBJ2-7 TRBV6-4 CASRGTSENHYEQYF
TRBD1 NA TRBJ1-6 TRBV19 CASSRQGSGSPLHF
NA NA TRBJ1-5 TRBV3-1/TRBV3-2 CASSQGEGRQPQHF
NA NA TRBJ2-1 TRBV15 CATSRGVGSYNEQFF
TRBD1 once TRBJ1-2 TRBV30 CARGQGNYGYTF
TRBD1 NA TRBJ2-5 TRBV5-4 CASSLERFDRGRKTQYF
NA once TRBJ2-7 TRBV5-6 CASSTQLYEQYF
TRBD2 NA TRBJ2-5 TRBV6-5 CASSRGRQETQYF
NA NA TRBJ1-3 TRBV6-5 CASRAGNTIYF
NA NA TRBJ2-3 TRBV3-1/TRBV3-2 CASSYQRANTQYF
NA NA TRBJ1-1 TRBV4-2 CASSQDGQSNTEAFF
NA NA TRBJ1-2 TRBV24-1 CATSRDGIYGYTF
NA once TRBJ2-7 TRBV27 CASKQGSISYEQYF
NA NA TRBJ1-1 TRBV12-3/TRBV12-4 CASSLQEYTEAFF
NA NA TRBJ1-5 TRBV6-1 CASSEAGGLDQPQHF
TRBD1 once TRBJ2-7 TRBV18 CASSPQGAGGTVYEQYF
TRBD1 NA TRBJ1-1 TRBV6-2/TRBV6-3 CASSNRGTEAFF
NA NA TRBJ2-5 TRBV2 CASSDISQETQYF
NA NA TRBJ1-6 TRBV19 CASSIYGENSPLHF
NA once TRBJ1-4 TRBV28 CASSFHGATNEKLFF
NA NA TRBJ1-1 TRBV4-2 CASSQDRMNTEAFF
NA NA TRBJ2-1 TRBV19 CASRGGSSYNEQFF
TRBD2 NA TRBJ2-7 TRBV5-1 CASSPRLAGGEQYF
TRBD2 NA TRBJ2-3 TRBV24-1 CATSDLSRASGGDTQYF
NA NA TRBJ2-3 TRBV10-3 CAIQGGSDTQYF
NA NA TRBJ2-1 TRBV7-8 CASSLYYNEQFF
NA few TRBJ2-7 TRBV27 CASSSPPGAYEQYF
NA NA TRBJ2-5 TRBV18 CASSPGSQETQYF
NA once TRBJ2-7 TRBV5-8 CASSPWARPEQYF
NA NA TRBJ2-1 TRBV19 CASSIGPSSYNEQFF
NA NA TRBJ2-5 TRBV7-9 CASRSRKQETQYF
TRBD1 NA TRBJ2-7 TRBV28 CASSSGQGNRYEQYF
NA NA TRBJ2-2 TRBV6-5 CASSYSASEAGELFF
TRBD2 once TRBJ2-1 TRBV6-2/TRBV6-3 CASSYRLAGGPNEQFF
NA once TRBJ2-3 TRBV24-1 CATSEGGGLDTQYF
NA NA TRBJ2-4 TRBV19 CASSIGGALAKNIQYF